One TCR beta chain is described in this entry. The source of the sample is a study of cytomegalovirus exposure and HLA in healthy donors. CDR1 LNHDA and CDR2 SQIVND come from the germline V gene (reference sequence). The CDR3 contains 14 residues. Trimming at V came to 2 bases and at J to 5 bases, leaving 5 bases not matched to a gene. The PCR ran on 60 Vbeta and 13 Jbeta primers. Assay: immunoSEQ multiplex PCR; the TCRdb copy retains only in-frame clones and omits some. The data show 100,000 to 150,000 clones, around 80% seen once. The receptor was isolated from a female donor in good health and CMV-seronegative. The chain uses TRBV19 and TRBJ2-7, with 8 bases lining up with TRBD1. Sample: PBMCs. The CDR3, as DNA: TGTGCCAGTAGTATATTCGGACAGGGCGACGAGCAGTACTTC. This gives the protein CASSIFGQGDEQYF. The whole variable domain, filled in from reference TRBV19 and TRBJ2-7, reads DGGITQSPKYLFRKEGQNVTLSCEQNLNHDAMYWYRQDPGQGLRLIYYSQIVNDFQKGDIAEGYSVSREKKESFPLTVTSAQKNPTAFYLCASSIFGQGDEQYFGPGTRLTVT.